These 27 T cell receptor beta chains share one sample of origin, sequenced in a study of cytomegalovirus exposure and HLA in healthy donors. Vbeta (60) and Jbeta (13) primers were used in the PCR. The method was immunoSEQ multiplex PCR; TCRdb's version includes in-frame clones alone and lacks a portion of them. The sample has roughly 180,000 clones, around 85% seen once. Material for sequencing was PBMCs. The origin of the receptors is a man aged 18 to 30 in good health and CMV-seropositive.

V gene TRBV7-6 combines with J gene TRBJ2-1; a weak D match, TRBD1 (5 bases). The V and J ends lost 7 bases and 0 bases respectively, with 10 bases between them. CDR3 length: 14 residues. CDR1 and CDR2 (germline): SGHVS, FNYEAQ. CDR3 protein: CASNQGSSYNEQFF. In DNA form, the CDR3 reads TGTGCCAGCAACCAGGGAAGCTCCTACAATGAGCAGTTCTTC.

This chain uses TRBV11-2 with TRBJ1-1; weak D call: TRBD1 (6 bases). V dropped 1 base and J dropped 3 bases, with 9 bases sitting between them. CDR1 and CDR2 (germline): SGHAT, FQNNGV. CDR3 length: 14 residues. This CDR3 reads CASSLAGTHTEAFF. CDR3 DNA: TGTGCCAGCAGCTTAGCGGGGACACACACTGAAGCTTTCTTT.

The chain is built from TRBV2 and TRBJ2-7; possible D gene TRBD1, 5 bases. The CDR3 sequence is 13 residues long. V lost 5 bases and J 7 bases, leaving 15 bases between the germline ends. Germline-derived CDR1 and CDR2 are SNHLY and FYNNEI. The CDR3 protein is CASSRSQGGEQYF. The CDR3 DNA is TGTGCCAGCAGTAGGTCGCAGGGCGGTGAGCAGTACTTC.

This chain links TRBV5-6 with TRBJ1-2; 7 bases map to TRBD1. After removal of 6 bases from V and 3 bases from J, the junction contained 11 bases not matched to a gene. CDR1 and CDR2 (germline): SGHDT, YYEEEE. The CDR3 extends over 15 amino acids. The CDR3: CASIGKQGLYYGYTF. The DNA of the CDR3 is TGTGCCAGCATCGGAAAACAGGGGCTATACTATGGCTACACCTTC.

The chain is built from TRBV2 and TRBJ2-7; 7 positions agree with TRBD1. The J segment lost 4 bases and the V segment lost 3 bases, leaving 6 bases of the junction unmatched. The CDR3 has 14 amino acids. Germline-derived CDR1 and CDR2 are SNHLY and FYNNEI. The CDR3 spells CASSEQGVLYEQYF. DNA of the CDR3: TGTGCCAGCAGTGAGCAGGGGGTTCTATACGAGCAGTACTTC.

The genes are TRBV7-9 and TRBJ2-7; 7 bases line up with TRBD2. The germline V gene encodes CDR1 SEHNR and CDR2 FQNEAQ (reference sequence). Germline trimming cut 5 bases from V and 2 bases from J; bases unmatched to any gene: 6. This CDR3 has 14 residues. The CDR3 DNA reads TGTGCCAGCAGCAAAGCGGGACTCCCCTACGAGCAGTACTTC. This codes for CASSKAGLPYEQYF.

This chain joins TRBV7-6 and TRBJ2-5; perhaps TRBD1 as D (5 bases). The end of the DNA is better explained by TRBJ2-7, so the J call may be wrong. Germline lookup yields CDR1 SGHVS and CDR2 FNYEAQ. This CDR3 spans 13 amino acids. CDR3 amino acids: CASSKTVTYEQYF. Written as DNA, the CDR3 is TGTGCCAGCAGCAAGACAGTTACCTACGAGCAGTACTTC.

This clone occurred once. The V call is TRBV11-2, the J call TRBJ1-2, with unresolved D. The germline V gene has CDR1 SGHAT and CDR2 FQNNGV. This CDR3 comprises 13 residues. With 7 bases removed from V and 6 bases from J, the gap between germline ends came to 15 bases. Written as DNA, the CDR3 is TGTGCCAGCACCTCGGAGGGAATGAATGGCTACACCTTC. This gives the protein CASTSEGMNGYTF.

The chain employs TRBV18 and TRBJ2-5; 9 bases align to TRBD1. This CDR3 spans 14 amino acids. The trim removed 3 bases at V and 4 bases at J, leaving 3 bases unmatched. Germline values: CDR1 KGHSH, CDR2 LQKENI. This CDR3 reads CASSPKDRGETQYF. The CDR3 DNA follows: TGTGCCAGCTCACCTAAGGACAGGGGAGAGACCCAGTACTTC. Full variable domain (rest looked up from reference TRBV18 and TRBJ2-5): NAGVMQNPRHLVRRRGQEARLRCSPMKGHSHVYWYRQLPEEGLKFMVYLQKENIIDESGMPKERFSAEFPKEGPSILRIQQVVRGDSAAYFCASSPKDRGETQYFGPGTRLLVL.

V usage is TRBV7-9 and J usage is TRBJ2-7; tentative D call: TRBD1 (6 bases). V was clipped by 2 bases and J by 0 bases, with 14 bases between them. In germline, CDR1 is SEHNR, CDR2 FQNEAQ (reference sequence). This CDR3 has 16 amino acids. CDR3 region: CASSLPKTGSSYEQYF. Here the CDR3 DNA reads TGTGCCAGCAGCTTACCAAAAACAGGGAGCTCCTACGAGCAGTACTTC.

In this sample, this clone turned up a few times. The rearrangement links TRBV5-8 to TRBJ2-7; D remains unclear. Germline CDR1 SGHTS, CDR2 YDEGEE. V gave up 1 base and J gave up 6 bases, with 8 bases separating them. The CDR3 has 12 amino acids. CDR3: CASSLQWSEQYF. In DNA, the CDR3 is TGTGCCAGCAGCTTGCAGTGGTCCGAGCAGTACTTC.

The V gene is TRBV5-6, the J gene TRBJ1-1; TRBD1 aligns across 7 bases. CDR1 and CDR2 (germline): SGHDT, YYEEEE. The CDR3 length is 14 residues. J gave up 7 bases and V 2 bases, and 8 bases lay outside the gene matches. The CDR3 region has the DNA TGTGCCAGCAGCTTCGAGGGGGCGACGGATGAAGCTTTCTTT. Its protein is CASSFEGATDEAFF.

This chain connects TRBV7-9 to TRBJ2-7; 13 bases are shared with TRBD2. CDR1 is SEHNR and CDR2 is FQNEAQ in the germline V gene (reference sequence). V was clipped by 5 bases and J by 5 bases; unmatched bases: 12. The CDR3 loop spans 17 amino acids. The CDR3 DNA reads as TGTGCCAGCAGCCCAGATGTGACTAGCGGGGGGTTCGACGAGCAGTACTTC. Encoded protein: CASSPDVTSGGFDEQYF. Complete variable domain (other parts from reference TRBV7-9 and TRBJ2-7): DTGVSQNPRHKITKRGQNVTFRCDPISEHNRLYWYRQTLGQGPEFLTYFQNEAQLEKSRLLSDRFSAERPKGSFSTLEIQRTEQGDSAMYLCASSPDVTSGGFDEQYFGPGTRLTVT.

The chain employs TRBV5-4 and TRBJ2-1; 9 bases fit TRBD2. This CDR3 has 15 residues. Germline V gives CDR1 SGHNT, CDR2 YYREEE (reference sequence). The trim removed 4 bases at V and 5 bases at J, leaving 7 bases unmatched. The CDR3 nucleotides are TGTGCCAGCAGCATCGTAGCGGGGGCTCACAATGAGCAGTTCTTC. Translating gives CASSIVAGAHNEQFF.

This chain uses TRBV19 with TRBJ2-1, with TRBD1 identical over 8 bases. Trimming at V came to 6 bases and at J to 1 base, leaving 8 bases not matched to a gene. Germline CDR1 is LNHDA and CDR2 is SQIVND (reference sequence). The CDR3 sequence is 16 residues long. CDR3 DNA sequence: TGTGCCAGTAGGACCGACAGGGGAGTTTCCTACAATGAGCAGTTCTTC. It encodes CASRTDRGVSYNEQFF.

This CDR3 reads CASSRGGGENEKLFF. The CDR3, as DNA: TGTGCCAGCAGCCGAGGGGGAGGGGAGAATGAAAAACTGTTTTTT. The chain employs TRBV7-9 and TRBJ1-4; TRBD1 might be the D (6 bases). Germline assignment: CDR1 SEHNR and CDR2 FQNEAQ (reference sequence). Trimming took off 5 bases at V and 5 bases at J, with 15 bases between the two ends. The CDR3 runs 15 residues.

This clone has more than one count but fewer than ten. The rearrangement uses TRBV28 and TRBJ2-7, with TRBD1 matching over 8 bases. The V segment lost 7 bases and the J segment 3 bases; nucleotides outside the gene matches: 5. Germline CDR1 and CDR2: MDHEN and SYDVKM. This CDR3 has 13 residues. CDR3 region: CASIGRGLYEQYF. The DNA for the CDR3 is TGTGCCAGCATCGGCAGGGGGCTCTACGAGCAGTACTTC.

CDR3 in amino acids: CASSLSGQGPTEAFF. The DNA of the CDR3 is TGCGCCAGCAGCTTGTCAGGACAGGGGCCCACTGAAGCTTTCTTT. The chain employs TRBV5-1 and TRBJ1-1; 9 bases line up with TRBD1. The V gene end was trimmed by 1 base and the J gene end by 4 bases; junction bases not matched to a gene: 5. Germline V gene sequence: CDR1 SGHRS, CDR2 YFSETQ. The CDR3 is made up of 15 amino acids. Full variable domain (remainder filled in from reference TRBV5-1 and TRBJ1-1): KAGVTQTPRYLIKTRGQQVTLSCSPISGHRSVSWYQQTPGQGLQFLFEYFSETQRNKGNFPGRFSGRQFSNSRSEMNVSTLELGDSALYLCASSLSGQGPTEAFFGQGTRLTVV.

V is TRBV7-8 and J is TRBJ2-2; D unresolved. Trimming removed 7 bases at V and 1 base at J, with 7 bases between. Germline lookup yields CDR1 SGHVS and CDR2 FQNEAQ. This CDR3 spans 13 amino acids. The CDR3 sequence: CASKTRNTGELFF. The CDR3 coding sequence is TGTGCCAGCAAGACAAGGAACACCGGGGAGCTGTTTTTT.

The chain carries TRBV10-3 and TRBJ2-3; 8 nucleotides agree with TRBD1. Trimming at V came to 1 base and at J to 4 bases, leaving 4 bases not matched to a gene. Germline V gene sequence: CDR1 ENHRY, CDR2 SYGVKD. This CDR3 contains 15 residues. In nucleotides, the CDR3 is TGTGCCATCAGTGAGTACGTGACAGGGGCAGATACGCAGTATTTT. This encodes CAISEYVTGADTQYF.

This chain links TRBV25-1 with TRBJ2-1; the match to TRBD2 covers 7 bases. Germline-derived CDR1 and CDR2 are MGHDK and SYGVNS. V was clipped by 3 bases and J by 0 bases; unmatched bases: 5. This CDR3 spans 16 amino acids. CDR3 nucleotide sequence: TGTGCCAGCAGTGACCAACGCGGGGGCTCCTACAATGAGCAGTTCTTC. Amino acid sequence: CASSDQRGGSYNEQFF.

This chain links TRBV11-3 with TRBJ2-7; maybe TRBD1 (6 bases). The CDR3 sequence is 13 residues long. Between the trimmed V and J ends, which lost 5 bases and 4 bases, there was a span of 12 bases. CDR1 is SGHNT, CDR2 YENEEA, per germline. The CDR3 coding sequence is TGTGCCAGCAGCCAACTCACAGGGTACGAGCAGTACTTC. Encoded protein: CASSQLTGYEQYF. The complete variable domain, with remaining parts taken from reference TRBV11-3 and TRBJ2-7, reads EAGVVQSPRYKIIEKKQPVAFWCNPISGHNTLYWYLQNLGQGPELLIRYENEEAVDDSQLPKDRFSAERLKGVDSTLKIQPAELGDSAVYLCASSQLTGYEQYFGPGTRLTVT.

This chain uses TRBV28 with TRBJ1-1; D is ambiguous. This CDR3 contains 14 residues. The germline gives CDR1 MDHEN, CDR2 SYDVKM. V was shortened by 7 bases and J by 0 bases, with 12 bases between the two germline ends. The CDR3 spells CASTESRVNTEAFF. The CDR3 DNA sequence: TGTGCCAGCACGGAGTCTCGGGTGAACACTGAAGCTTTCTTT.

The J gene is TRBJ2-7, the V gene TRBV19, with D possibly TRBD1 on 6 matching bases. This CDR3 is built from 14 residues. The V gene lost 6 bases and the J gene lost 0 bases, with 12 bases spanning the gap. The V gene's germline CDR1 is LNHDA and CDR2 SQIVND (reference sequence). CDR3 in amino acids: CASRQGWGSYEQYF. In nucleotides, the CDR3 is TGTGCCAGTAGACAGGGATGGGGCTCCTACGAGCAGTACTTC.

The rearrangement joins TRBV19 to TRBJ1-1; D remains unclear. Germline loops: CDR1 LNHDA, CDR2 SQIVND (reference sequence). The length of the CDR3 is 14 residues. V lost 7 bases, J lost 1 base, and 13 bases lay in between. The CDR3 bases are TGTGCCAGTAAGGAAGACCGAGGGAACACTGAAGCTTTCTTT. The encoded protein is CASKEDRGNTEAFF.

Only a few counts were recorded for this clone. The CDR3 bases are TGTGCCAGCAGCCCTCAGGACAGTCCAAAACTGTTTTTT. Protein product: CASSPQDSPKLFF. The rearrangement links TRBV7-9 to TRBJ1-4, with a tentative D call TRBD1 (6 bases). The CDR3 is 13 residues long. CDR1 is SEHNR, CDR2 FQNEAQ, per germline (reference sequence). V was cut by 5 bases and J by 10 bases, with 14 bases left in between.

The CDR3 DNA is TGTGCCAGCACAAGGGGCTGGACAGACCTCTCTGGGGCCAACGTCCTGACTTTC. Translating gives CASTRGWTDLSGANVLTF. The rearrangement joins TRBV2 to TRBJ2-6; the D gene is possibly TRBD1 (6 bases). The ends were cut back, 7 bases at V and 0 bases at J, with 19 bases in the middle. CDR1 is SNHLY and CDR2 is FYNNEI in the germline V gene. The CDR3 totals 18 residues.